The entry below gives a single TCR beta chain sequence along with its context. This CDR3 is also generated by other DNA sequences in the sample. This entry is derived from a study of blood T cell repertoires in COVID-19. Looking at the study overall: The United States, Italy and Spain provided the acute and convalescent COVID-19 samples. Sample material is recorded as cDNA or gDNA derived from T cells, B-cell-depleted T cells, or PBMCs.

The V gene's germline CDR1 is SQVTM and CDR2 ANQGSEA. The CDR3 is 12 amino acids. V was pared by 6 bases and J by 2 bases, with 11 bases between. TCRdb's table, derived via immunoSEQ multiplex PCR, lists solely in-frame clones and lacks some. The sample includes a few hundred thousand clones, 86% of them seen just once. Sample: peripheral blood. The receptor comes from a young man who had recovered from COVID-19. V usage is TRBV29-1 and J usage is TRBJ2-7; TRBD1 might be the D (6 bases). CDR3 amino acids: CSVGTGTYEQYF. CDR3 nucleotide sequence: TGCAGCGTGGGAACAGGGACCTACGAGCAGTACTTC.